This T cell receptor beta chain was identified in a study of human T cells and chemical hapten exposure (dated by TCRdb to the early 2020s). Turning to the overall study: For sensitization, 2% DPC in acetone was applied to an approximately 2 cm by approximately 2 cm area of upper inner arm skin. Weekly therapeutic DPC doses were additionally applied to the scalp of patients throughout the approximately 25-week study period. Patch testing was performed on the upper back with Finn chambers containing 0.01% DPC, and the patch tests were scored after 6 days according to International Contact Dermatitis Research Group standards. Alopecia areata with under or over 50% scalp involvement, alopecia totalis and alopecia universalis were represented in the patient cohort, which was mostly female. Libraries were pooled for sequencing, and variation in per-sample TCR yields was attributed mainly to small differences in library volumes within the pool. In alopecia patients, the study followed how the peripheral blood TCR repertoire changed in vivo over primary and secondary sensitization to diphenylcyclopropenone (DPC), a hapten. Blood samples were taken from patients before sensitization (week 0) and then at 2, 6 and about 24 weeks after DPC sensitization. Blood for TCR sequencing was provided by twenty-nine alopecia patients at one to four time points (pre-sensitization, 2, 6 and 24 weeks). Results and caveats for the whole study, not just this receptor: The number of PT1 expanded TCRs positively correlated with patch test score, significant at thresholds 8, 16 and 32 but not 4. Because all patients had alopecia, a presumed autoimmune disease, the immune response of the patients might differ from that of healthy individuals. Repeated subsampling changed both the strength of the expansion versus patch-test correlation and the threshold at which that correlation became significant. No change with DPC sensitization was found in the number of TCRs above 1 in 1000 frequency, and no evidence of global repertoire structure alterations was found. Compared with pre-sensitization or healthy control sets, expanded TCRs formed significantly more large CDR3 similarity clusters, which is consistent with antigen-driven responses.

Its CDR3 holds 16 amino acids, cysteine through phenylalanine. This entry keeps only the CDR3 DNA: 48 bases, framed from base 1. V and J are truncated by 5 bases and 0 bases respectively, leaving an intervening sequence of 11 bases. CDR1 and CDR2 were assigned from the germline V gene (reference sequence) as MNHEY and SMNVEV. The table lists this clonotype with a few counts. Its specific antigen is unknown. One base away there is no much larger clone; base qualities are not given. The time point label, as the study defines it: patch test 3, about 24 weeks after DPC sensitization. The treatment or condition label on this specimen signifies: therapeutic diphenylcyclopropenone sensitization with weekly scalp DPC. At each patch-test visit, blood was drawn before the patch test was applied. Eligible patients were aged 18 to 70, diagnosed with alopecia, deemed suitable for DPC therapy, and excluded if pregnant. Unfractionated whole blood was collected in Tempus Blood RNA tubes, and total RNA was extracted from that blood.

Libraries came from RACE. Instrument on record: NextSeq 500. Library preparation attached unique molecular identifiers to individual cDNA molecules for quantitative, reproducible TCR counting. Both TCR alpha and TCR beta chains were sequenced from each blood RNA sample. Under the source paper's analysis protocol: Samples had a median of 95,638 TCRs, with a range from roughly 20,000 to 690,600. The Decombinator software suite was used to annotate V, J and CDR3 in the TCR reads. Every sample was subsampled to the same number of TCRs (28,000) for the PS versus PT1 abundance plots. TCRs were defined as expanded if absent before sensitization and observed at least eight times at the 2-week time point. TCRdb's own reprocessing of the public reads used fastp at Q25 and MiXCR and kept productive beta chains. Each entry merges the rows of one CDR3 protein and shows their most common DNA and genes. These V and J calls rely on TCRdb rather than the paper's analysis. The sample records around 150,000 distinct CDR3 sequences, 28% of which are singletons. Approximately 2.1% of the sample goes to the ten largest clones.

This receptor was taken from a woman under 30 with alopecia areata. Some clones in this sample may be carry-over from other donors' samples. This sequence uses TRBV27 and TRBJ1-6, with TRBD1 as a weak D call on 5 bases. The sample in question was whole blood, obtained in connection with sensitization to the hapten diphenylcyclopropenone (DPC). The DNA sequence reads TGTGCCAGCAGTCTTCGGGGGAGCTCCTATAATTCACCCCTCCACTTT. Its coded protein is CASSLRGSSYNSPLHF.